This T cell receptor beta chain stems from a study of beta chain features in type 1 diabetes. In the study overall: Summed over all samples, the examined sorted cells came to roughly 110 million. Whole-study results and caveats: The similarity of naive, central memory and Treg TCRB repertoires appeared greater among patients than among healthy donors. Shorter TCRB CDR3s, moderately but significantly so, marked every one of the four CD4+ subsets in Type 1 diabetes patients.

Germline CDR1 and CDR2: SNHLY and FYNNEI. The CDR3 runs to 15 residues. V shed 8 bases, J shed 6 bases, and the junction held 13 bases outside the gene matches. Comment on this clone: The antigen is undetermined.

Around 120 mL of blood, on average, came from one heparinised draw per donor. Purity above 95% was achieved in all sorted populations. Since all of the isolated RNA was reverse transcribed, expressed TCRB transcripts were what got sequenced. Assay used: immunoSEQ multiplex PCR; TCRdb lists only in-frame clones, some missing. The sample has a few hundred thousand clones, roughly an eighth seen once. The TCR comes from a man aged 25 to 40 with type 1 diabetes. This chain connects TRBV2 to TRBJ2-7; TRBD2 matches 10 bases. The source material was naive CD4+ T cells from blood. The CDR3 spells CASHQSGRAGREQYF. In DNA, the CDR3 is TGTGCCAGCCACCAAAGCGGGAGGGCCGGTCGCGAGCAGTACTTC.